Presented here are 12 T cell receptor beta chains from one specimen sequenced in a study of blood T cell repertoires in COVID-19. Clones were sequenced by immunoSEQ multiplex PCR, and TCRdb holds only the in-frame ones, with some missing. The profile shows roughly 190,000 clones, roughly 92% of them singletons. Sequencing was done on a sample of peripheral blood. These receptors came from a man aged 25 to 40 with COVID-19, enrolled during active disease.

CDR3 bases: TGTGCCAGCAGAAGAATACAGGTTTATAACTATGGCTACACCTTC. Protein sequence: CASRRIQVYNYGYTF. The chain combines TRBV2 with TRBJ1-2, with D maybe TRBD1 (5 bases). The germline gives CDR1 SNHLY, CDR2 FYNNEI. Trimming left V 6 bases short and J 1 base short, with 15 bases between. The CDR3 has 15 residues.

The chain couples TRBV10-3 to TRBJ2-2; 7 nucleotides match TRBD2. V lost 6 bases to trimming and J lost 2 bases; unmatched junction nucleotides: 6. CDR1 is ENHRY, CDR2 SYGVKD, per germline. The CDR3 sequence is 15 residues long. The CDR3 region is CAISEERGNTGELFF. The CDR3 coding sequence is TGTGCCATCAGCGAAGAGCGGGGAAACACCGGGGAGCTGTTTTTT.

The rearrangement joins TRBV27 to TRBJ1-5; TRBD1 is a possible D gene (6 bases). Looked up from germline, CDR1 is MNHEY and CDR2 is SMNVEV (reference sequence). The germline V and J ends were trimmed by 5 bases and 1 base, with 15 bases remaining between them. The CDR3 consists of 16 residues. CDR3 sequence reads: CASSLRGGQSNQPQHF. For the CDR3, the DNA is TGTGCCAGCAGTCTCCGCGGCGGACAGAGCAATCAGCCCCAGCATTTT.

This chain connects TRBV29-1 to TRBJ1-5; D not resolved. The germline CDR1 and CDR2 sequences are SQVTM and ANQGSEA. Trimming took 4 bases from V and 4 from J, leaving 14 bases between them. This CDR3 has 14 amino acids. CDR3 coding DNA: TGCAGCGTTGTTGAGGGAGGGAGGAATCAGCCCCAGCATTTT. Translating it yields CSVVEGGRNQPQHF.

This clone occurred once. The V gene is TRBV19, the J gene TRBJ1-5, with 7 bases identical to TRBD1. The CDR3 extends over 17 amino acids. CDR1 LNHDA and CDR2 SQIVND come from the germline V gene (reference sequence). The V and J ends lost 0 bases and 0 bases, in that order; junction bases with no gene match: 5. Written as DNA, the CDR3 is TGTGCCAGTAGTATAGATCCGGCAGGGGGTAGCAATCAGCCCCAGCATTTT. The encoded protein is CASSIDPAGGSNQPQHF.

J is TRBJ1-6 and V is TRBV2, with D tentatively TRBD1 (6 bases). V was trimmed by 2 bases and J by 14 bases, leaving 19 bases between them. Germline lookup yields CDR1 SNHLY and CDR2 FYNNEI. The CDR3 contains 15 residues. The CDR3, as DNA: TGTGCCAGCAGTGAAAATGGGCAGGGACAAGGTTCCCTCCACTTT. As protein: CASSENGQGQGSLHF.

The CDR3 nucleotides read TGTGCCAGCTCCCAACCGGTGGGGAGACGGGCTTCTGGAAACACCATATATTTT. Encoded protein: CASSQPVGRRASGNTIYF. The rearrangement joins TRBV18 to TRBJ1-3; D is uncertain. The CDR3 has 18 residues. The germline V gene has CDR1 KGHSH and CDR2 LQKENI. Trimming took 6 bases from V and 1 from J, leaving 22 bases between them.

The rearrangement uses TRBV6-5 and TRBJ2-1; a weak D match, TRBD1 (6 bases). The length of the CDR3 is 13 residues. Germline loops: CDR1 MNHEY, CDR2 SVGAGI. CDR3 protein: CNVSPVTGNEQFF. The CDR3 coding sequence is TGTAACGTATCTCCGGTGACAGGAAATGAGCAGTTCTTC.

The rearrangement links TRBV9 to TRBJ2-2, with 11 positions matching TRBD2. CDR1 SGDLS and CDR2 YYNGEE come from the germline V gene. The CDR3 contains 18 residues. V shed 0 bases and J 1 base; nucleotides not matched to a gene: 5. This CDR3 reads CASSVDPSGGMNTGELFF. The CDR3 nucleotides are TGTGCCAGCAGCGTAGATCCTAGCGGGGGGATGAACACCGGGGAGCTGTTTTTT.

V and J are TRBV9 and TRBJ2-1; possible D gene TRBD1, 5 bases. CDR1 and CDR2 (germline): SGDLS, YYNGEE. Between the trimmed V and J ends, which lost 1 base and 7 bases, there was a span of 12 bases. The CDR3 contains 14 residues. CDR3 sequence (DNA): TGTGCCAGCAGCGTACAGCAGGACACTAATGAGCAGTTCTTC. Protein: CASSVQQDTNEQFF.

The chain has TRBV3-1 (or the pseudogene TRBV3-2) and TRBJ2-3; 13 nucleotides line up with TRBD2. The CDR3 has 15 amino acids. The V and J ends lost 4 bases and 6 bases, in that order; junction bases with no gene match: 4. Germline V gene sequence: CDR1 LGHDT, CDR2 YNNKEL (reference sequence). The CDR3 sequence is CASSRLAGGLDTQYF. For the CDR3, the DNA is TGTGCCAGCAGCCGACTAGCGGGGGGTCTTGATACGCAGTATTTT.

The V and J genes are TRBV10-1 and TRBJ1-5; 7 bases agree with TRBD1. Trimming cost V 4 bases and J 3 bases; bases outside gene matches: 6. This CDR3 region has 15 residues. The germline gives CDR1 WNHNN, CDR2 SYGVQD (reference sequence). Here the CDR3 reads CASSVGQQNNQPQHF. The CDR3 DNA is TGCGCCAGCAGTGTGGGACAGCAAAACAATCAGCCCCAGCATTTT.